The rows below give T cell receptor beta chains drawn from one sample of a study of CD8+CD57+ T cells in acquired aplastic anemia. TCRdb itself ran the reads through MiXCR, one entry per CDR3 protein. Among some 190,000 distinct CDR3 sequences listed, approximately 50% were seen once. Sequencing input: sorted CD4+, CD8+, or CD8+CD57+ T cells (not recorded which) from PBMCs. The receptors stem from a human donor in good health, serving as a control. CDR3s include the opening cysteine and the closing phenylalanine or tryptophan. The D gene is left open where the match is weak. Clone size is given for some rows only: seen once, a few or many times, or a class if the clone is expanded.

cdr3_length,j_call,v_call,clone_size,d_call,cdr3_aa,cdr3_nt
17,TRBJ1-1,TRBV9,.,.,CASSVVNPGRRDTEAFF,TGTGCCAGCAGCGTAGTAAATCCGGGCAGACGGGACACTGAAGCTTTCTTT
16,TRBJ1-1,TRBV12-3/TRBV12-4,many,.,CASSFFPAGVGTEAFF,TGTGCCAGCAGTTTCTTTCCAGCAGGCGTTGGCACTGAAGCTTTCTTT
13,TRBJ2-7,TRBV14,.,.,CASSQGRAYEQYF,TGTGCCAGCAGCCAAGGGAGGGCCTACGAGCAGTACTTC
14,TRBJ2-6,TRBV20-1,few,.,CSARDYRAGGTEAF,TGCAGTGCTAGAGATTATCGGGCAGGTGGCACTGAAGCTTTC
13,TRBJ2-5,TRBV4-1,.,.,CASSQVVLETQYF,TGCGCCAGCAGCCAAGTGGTTTTGGAGACCCAGTACTTC
13,TRBJ1-2,TRBV10-1,few,.,CASSEMRMGGYTF,TGCGCCAGCAGTGAGATGAGGATGGGTGGCTACACCTTC
12,TRBJ2-7,TRBV28,many,.,CASRTRGYEQYF,TGTGCCAGCAGGACTAGAGGCTACGAGCAGTACTTC
19,TRBJ1-4,TRBV7-9,many,TRBD1,CASSLGVGTGVATNEKLFF,TGTGCCAGCAGCTTAGGAGTAGGGACAGGAGTTGCAACTAATGAAAAACTGTTTTTT
15,TRBJ2-5,TRBV10-3,many,.,CAISPWTAGEETQYF,TGTGCCATAAGCCCCTGGACAGCCGGAGAGGAGACCCAGTACTTC
14,TRBJ2-3,TRBV5-8,many,.,CASSLGPLQDTQYF,TGTGCCAGCAGCTTGGGGCCCCTTCAGGATACGCAGTATTTT
13,TRBJ1-4,TRBV28,.,.,CASQEVVYEKLFF,TGTGCCAGCCAGGAGGTGGTATATGAAAAACTGTTTTTT
17,TRBJ2-1,TRBV9,.,.,CASSVGGSAGLYNEQFF,TGTGCCAGCAGCGTAGGAGGTTCGGCTGGCCTCTACAATGAGCAGTTCTTC
12,TRBJ1-4,TRBV20-1,.,.,CSASYRDEKLFF,TGCAGTGCTAGTTACAGGGATGAAAAACTGTTTTTT
16,TRBJ1-2,TRBV25-1,.,.,CASSENWGHGDYGYTF,TGTGCCAGCAGTGAAAACTGGGGACACGGGGACTATGGCTACACCTTC
16,TRBJ2-5,TRBV2,few,.,CASSEITRTDQETQYF,TGTGCCAGCAGCGAAATAACGCGGACAGATCAAGAGACCCAGTACTTC
12,TRBJ2-5,TRBV2,.,TRBD1,CAILDREETQYF,TGTGCCATCCTTGACAGGGAGGAGACCCAGTACTTC
14,TRBJ1-1,TRBV7-3,few,.,CASSLGRGGTEAFF,TGTGCCAGCAGCTTGGGCAGGGGTGGGACTGAAGCTTTCTTT
15,TRBJ2-5,TRBV5-1,.,.,CASSLVGRPPETQYF,TGCGCCAGCAGCTTGGTAGGCAGACCCCCAGAGACCCAGTACTTC
12,TRBJ1-2,TRBV28,.,TRBD1,CASRRTGGGYTF,TGTGCCAGCCGTAGGACAGGGGGCGGTTACACCTTC
18,TRBJ1-1,TRBV7-6,.,.,CASSQDAHGEGVNTEAFF,TGTGCCAGCAGCCAAGACGCTCACGGGGAGGGTGTGAACACTGAAGCTTTCTTT
15,TRBJ1-1,TRBV20-1,few,.,CSARPQQSPYTEAFF,TGCAGTGCCCGGCCCCAACAGAGTCCTTACACTGAAGCTTTCTTT
13,TRBJ2-5,TRBV10-3,once,TRBD1,CASSSDRGETQYF,TGTGCCAGCAGTTCGGACAGGGGGGAGACCCAGTACTTC
16,TRBJ2-2,TRBV7-7,many,TRBD1,CASSPGQGASTGELFF,TGTGCTAGCAGCCCTGGACAGGGGGCGAGCACCGGGGAGCTGTTTTTT
11,TRBJ2-5,TRBV20-1,many,.,CSARVGLIQYF,TGCAGTGCTAGAGTGGGACTCATCCAGTACTTC
16,TRBJ2-7,TRBV15,.,TRBD1,CATSSTTGQGTYEQYF,TGTGCCACCAGCAGTACCACGGGACAGGGGACCTACGAGCAGTACTTC
10,TRBJ2-7,TRBV20-1,.,.,CSARKSEQYF,TGCAGTGCTAGAAAGAGCGAGCAGTACTTC
16,TRBJ2-1,TRBV24-1,many,.,CATSDFGRGSTGEQFF,TGTGCCACCAGTGATTTCGGCAGGGGAAGTACTGGTGAGCAGTTCTTC
14,TRBJ2-2,TRBV5-1,many,.,CASGLGDGTGELFF,TGCGCCAGCGGATTGGGGGACGGGACCGGGGAGCTGTTTTTT
14,TRBJ2-5,TRBV10-3,once,.,CAISESTNPETQYF,TGTGCCATCAGTGAGTCGACGAATCCAGAGACCCAGTACTTC
14,TRBJ1-5,TRBV9,many,.,CASSVGLSNQPQHF,TGTGCCAGCAGCGTAGGACTTAGCAATCAGCCCCAGCATTTT
13,TRBJ1-1,TRBV10-3,.,.,CAISELWNTEAFF,TGTGCCATCAGTGAACTGTGGAACACTGAAGCTTTCTTT
23,TRBJ1-4,TRBV5-6,.,.,CASSLVGQMKQGWKFATNEKLFF,TGTGCCAGCAGCTTGGTCGGGCAGATGAAACAGGGTTGGAAGTTTGCAACTAATGAAAAACTGTTTTTT
16,TRBJ1-2,TRBV2,.,TRBD1,CASSQVGTGRSYGYTF,TGTGCCAGCAGCCAAGTAGGGACAGGGCGCTCCTATGGCTACACCTTC
11,TRBJ2-7,TRBV20-1,many,.,CSASPGYEQYF,TGCAGTGCTAGTCCGGGCTACGAGCAGTACTTC
12,TRBJ1-2,TRBV28,.,.,CASSTPLYGYTF,TGTGCCAGCAGTACTCCCCTCTATGGCTACACCTTC
15,TRBJ2-1,TRBV20-1,once,.,CSAKKGSEFGNEQFF,TGCAGTGCTAAAAAGGGCAGTGAGTTTGGCAATGAGCAGTTCTTC
13,TRBJ1-5,TRBV7-6,many,TRBD1,CASSRDREKPQHF,TGTGCCAGCAGCCGTGACAGGGAAAAGCCCCAGCATTTT
14,TRBJ2-1,TRBV7-2,.,.,CASSLTGTYNEQFF,TGTGCCAGCAGCTTAACGGGCACCTACAATGAGCAGTTCTTC
13,TRBJ1-2,TRBV13,many,TRBD1,CASSFDRGYGYTF,TGTGCCAGCAGCTTTGACAGGGGTTATGGCTACACCTTC
18,TRBJ2-1,TRBV19,.,TRBD2,CASSVRSGSITSYNEQFF,TGTGCCAGTAGTGTGAGGAGCGGGAGTATTACGTCCTACAATGAGCAGTTCTTC
15,TRBJ2-5,TRBV20-1,.,.,CSARGGRWDQETQYF,TGCAGTGCTAGAGGAGGTCGGTGGGACCAGGAGACCCAGTACTTC
14,TRBJ2-7,TRBV5-8,many,.,CASSPKTGFNEQYF,TGTGCCAGCAGCCCCAAGACAGGTTTCAACGAGCAGTACTTC
13,TRBJ1-5,TRBV10-3,.,.,CAIGGWSNQPQHF,TGTGCCATCGGTGGTTGGAGCAATCAGCCCCAGCATTTT
17,TRBJ1-6,TRBV7-2,.,TRBD1,CASSLIAGQGASSPLHF,TGTGCCAGCAGCTTAATCGCGGGACAGGGGGCCAGCTCACCCCTCCACTTT
15,TRBJ2-3,TRBV7-6,.,.,CASSLSGAGTDTQCF,TGTGCCAGCAGCTTGTCCGGGGCTGGCACAGATACGCAGTGTTTT
14,TRBJ2-3,TRBV7-2,.,TRBD2,CASSQSGGANTQYF,TGTGCCAGCAGCCAGAGCGGGGGGGCGAATACGCAGTATTTT
15,TRBJ1-4,TRBV15,.,.,CATSRDRGLGEKLFF,TGTGCCACCAGCAGAGATAGGGGATTGGGGGAAAAACTGTTTTTT
18,TRBJ1-3,TRBV20-1,many,.,CSARDLRAAGLSGNTIYF,TGCAGTGCTAGAGATCTTCGGGCCGCAGGCCTCTCTGGAAACACCATATATTTT
14,TRBJ2-1,TRBV29-1,many,TRBD1,CSALGTGRANEQFF,TGCAGCGCCCTCGGGACAGGGCGCGCGAATGAGCAGTTCTTC
13,TRBJ2-7,TRBV27,many,.,CASSLSETYEQYF,TGTGCCAGCAGTTTATCAGAGACCTACGAGCAGTACTTC
15,TRBJ1-3,TRBV7-9,many,.,CASSLRGAKGNTIYF,TGTGCCAGCAGCTTAAGGGGGGCCAAGGGAAACACCATATATTTT
13,TRBJ1-2,TRBV12-3/TRBV12-4,many,TRBD1,CASRHGTDYGYTF,TGTGCCAGCAGACACGGGACAGACTATGGCTACACCTTC
14,TRBJ2-7,TRBV29-1,.,.,CSVGRSVYSYEQYF,TGCAGCGTTGGAAGGAGCGTCTACTCCTACGAGCAGTACTTC
13,TRBJ2-7,TRBV29-1,.,TRBD2,CSALTSASYEQYF,TGCAGTGCGTTGACTAGCGCGTCCTACGAGCAGTACTTC
16,TRBJ1-5,TRBV20-1,.,.,CRCRDLGGNSNQPQHF,TGCAGATGTAGAGATTTGGGAGGGAATAGCAATCAGCCCCAGCATTTT
15,TRBJ2-5,TRBV7-9,.,.,CASSSGAWYQETQYF,TGTGCCAGCAGCTCTGGGGCTTGGTACCAAGAGACCCAGTACTTC